Following are 6 T cell receptor beta chains from one sample sequenced in a study of cytomegalovirus exposure and HLA in healthy donors (dated by TCRdb to the late 2010s). Libraries were made using the immunoSEQ multiplex PCR assay. TCRdb retrieved this table from immuneACCESS and kept in-frame rearrangements only. Not all clones are present; in checked studies, unresolved V genes account for under half, and no reason is known for the remainder. The sample table holds hundreds of thousands of clones, of which about nine tenths were seen once. Together, the top ten hold roughly 2% of the sample. Sequencing was done on a sample of PBMCs. These receptors originate from a woman in her late teens or twenties in good health and CMV-seropositive.

The rearrangement links TRBV28 to TRBJ2-1, with 8 bases fitting TRBD2. The ends lost 6 bases at V and 6 bases at J; junction bases unmatched: 10. Germline V gene data show CDR1 as MDHEN and CDR2 as SYDVKM. This CDR3 spans 15 amino acids. CDR3 residues: CASRYGRGRFNEQFF. CDR3 nucleotides: TGTGCCAGCAGATACGGGAGGGGACGATTCAATGAGCAGTTCTTC.

The chain carries TRBV11-3 and TRBJ2-7, with no clear D. The V gene lost 2 bases and the J gene lost 4 bases, with 9 bases spanning the gap. The germline V gene has CDR1 SGHNT and CDR2 YENEEA. This CDR3 region has 13 residues. The CDR3 bases are TGTGCCAGCAGCTTAAGCGCGAATTACGAGCAGTACTTC. This codes for CASSLSANYEQYF. Complete variable domain (other parts from reference TRBV11-3 and TRBJ2-7): EAGVVQSPRYKIIEKKQPVAFWCNPISGHNTLYWYLQNLGQGPELLIRYENEEAVDDSQLPKDRFSAERLKGVDSTLKIQPAELGDSAVYLCASSLSANYEQYFGPGTRLTVT.

The chain recombines TRBV28 with TRBJ1-2; D uncertain. Germline V lookup: CDR1 MDHEN, CDR2 SYDVKM. Trimming removed 3 bases from V and 7 bases from J, with 12 bases in between. This CDR3 is 13 amino acids long. In DNA, the CDR3 is TGTGCCAGCAGTTTTTCGGGAGTTGGTGGCTACACCTTC. Its protein product is CASSFSGVGGYTF.

The chain joins TRBV2 to TRBJ1-3; no firm D call. The ends were cut back, 5 bases at V and 4 bases at J, with 15 bases in the middle. Germline V gene data show CDR1 as SNHLY and CDR2 as FYNNEI. The CDR3 spans 15 residues. CDR3 coding DNA: TGTGCCAGCAGTCTCGAGACTTTTACAGGAAACACCATATATTTT. Translation gives CASSLETFTGNTIYF.

The chain is built from TRBV11-2 and TRBJ2-1, with TRBD2 matching 7 bases. The CDR3 totals 15 residues. The germline CDR1 and CDR2 sequences are SGHAT and FQNNGV. The V segment lost 1 base and the J segment 8 bases; nucleotides outside the gene matches: 8. Here the CDR3 DNA reads TGTGCCAGCAGCTTAGCCTGGGAGGGCCAGGATGAGCAGTTCTTC. Its translation is CASSLAWEGQDEQFF.

The chain employs TRBV19 and TRBJ1-1, with 7 bases aligning to TRBD1. CDR3 size: 14 residues. CDR1 and CDR2 from the germline V gene are LNHDA and SQIVND (reference sequence). Unmatched junction bases numbered 2, after V lost 3 bases and J lost 1 base. The chain's CDR3 is CASSMGQKNTEAFF. The CDR3 region has the DNA TGTGCCAGTAGTATGGGACAGAAGAACACTGAAGCTTTCTTT.